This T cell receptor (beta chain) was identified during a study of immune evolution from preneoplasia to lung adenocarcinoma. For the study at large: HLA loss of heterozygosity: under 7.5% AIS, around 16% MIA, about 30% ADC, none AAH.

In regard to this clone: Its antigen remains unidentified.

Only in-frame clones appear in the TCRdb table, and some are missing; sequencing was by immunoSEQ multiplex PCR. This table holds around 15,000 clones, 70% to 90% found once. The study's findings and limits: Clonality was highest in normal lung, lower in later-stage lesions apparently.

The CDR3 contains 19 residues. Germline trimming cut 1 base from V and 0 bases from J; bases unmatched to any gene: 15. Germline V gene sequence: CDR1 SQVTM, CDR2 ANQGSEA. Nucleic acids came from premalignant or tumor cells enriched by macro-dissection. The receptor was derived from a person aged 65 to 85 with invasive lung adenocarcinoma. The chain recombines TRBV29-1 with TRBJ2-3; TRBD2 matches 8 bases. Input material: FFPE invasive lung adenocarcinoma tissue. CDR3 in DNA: TGCAGCGTTGAAGGTTTACTAGCGGACCCGAAACCTAGCACAGATACGCAGTATTTT. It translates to CSVEGLLADPKPSTDTQYF.